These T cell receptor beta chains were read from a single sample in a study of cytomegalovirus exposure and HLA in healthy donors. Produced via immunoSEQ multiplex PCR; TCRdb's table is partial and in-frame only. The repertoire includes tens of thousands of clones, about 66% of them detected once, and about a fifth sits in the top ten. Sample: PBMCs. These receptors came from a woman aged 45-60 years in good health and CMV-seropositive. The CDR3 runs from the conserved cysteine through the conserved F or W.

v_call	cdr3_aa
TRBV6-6	CASNPTQGFPDTQYF
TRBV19	CASSRDRAEKLFF
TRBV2	CASLAYRGRSRNGSNQPQHF
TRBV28	CASSSLTELLHF
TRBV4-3	CASSQVEGGRTEAFF
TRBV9	CASSVGGVLSDTQYF
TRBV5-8	CASSLSGRGETQYF
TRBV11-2	CASSLRSTGGGSTGELFF
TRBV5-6	CASSILAGGRWDEQFF
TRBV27	CASSLNGNEQFF
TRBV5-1	CASSPTPRDFSSYEQYF
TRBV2	CASSEVGGGIRNTIYF
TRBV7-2	CASSLTGGPYYEQYF
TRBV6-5	CASSPDRDLLGYTF